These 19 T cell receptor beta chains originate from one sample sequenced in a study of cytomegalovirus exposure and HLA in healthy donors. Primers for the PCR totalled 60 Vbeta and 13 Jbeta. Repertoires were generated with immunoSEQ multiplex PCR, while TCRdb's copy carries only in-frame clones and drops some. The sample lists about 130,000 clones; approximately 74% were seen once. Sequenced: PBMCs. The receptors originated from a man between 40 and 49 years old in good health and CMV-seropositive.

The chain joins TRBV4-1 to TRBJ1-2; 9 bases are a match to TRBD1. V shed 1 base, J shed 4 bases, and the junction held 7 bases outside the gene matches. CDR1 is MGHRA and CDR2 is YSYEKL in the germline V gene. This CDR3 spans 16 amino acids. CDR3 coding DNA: TGCGCCAGCAGCCAAGTTAGTCAGGGACAGGGCTATGGCTACACCTTC. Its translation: CASSQVSQGQGYGYTF.

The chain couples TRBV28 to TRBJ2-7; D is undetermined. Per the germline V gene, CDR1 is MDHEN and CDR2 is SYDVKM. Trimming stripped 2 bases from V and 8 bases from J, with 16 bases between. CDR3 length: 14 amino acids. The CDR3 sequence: CASSLQEAPPQQYF. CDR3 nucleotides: TGTGCCAGCAGTTTACAAGAGGCCCCCCCCCAGCAGTACTTC.

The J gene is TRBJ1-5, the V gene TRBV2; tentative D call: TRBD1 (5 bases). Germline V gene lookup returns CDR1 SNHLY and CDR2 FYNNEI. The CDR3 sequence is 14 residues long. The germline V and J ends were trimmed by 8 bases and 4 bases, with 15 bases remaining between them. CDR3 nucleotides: TGTGCCAGCGGGCAGGGCGCTCTTAATCAGCCCCAGCATTTT. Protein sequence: CASGQGALNQPQHF.

CDR3 in amino acids: CASSYSRGGSFYEQYF. The CDR3 nucleotides are TGTGCCAGCAGTTACTCTAGGGGGGGCTCTTTCTACGAGCAGTACTTC. The chain joins TRBV6-5 to TRBJ2-7; maybe TRBD2 (7 bases). Germline assignment: CDR1 MNHEY and CDR2 SVGAGI. Trimming pared 0 bases from V and 3 bases from J, leaving 15 bases between. The CDR3 consists of 16 residues.

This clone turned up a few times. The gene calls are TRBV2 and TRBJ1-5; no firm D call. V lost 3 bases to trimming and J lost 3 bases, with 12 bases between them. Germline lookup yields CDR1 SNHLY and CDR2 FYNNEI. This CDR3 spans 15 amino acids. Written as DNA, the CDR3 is TGTGCCAGCAGTGAGACTCTTACTCACAATCAGCCCCAGCATTTT. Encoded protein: CASSETLTHNQPQHF. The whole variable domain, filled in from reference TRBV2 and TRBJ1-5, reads EPEVTQTPSHQVTQMGQEVILRCVPISNHLYFYWYRQILGQKVEFLVSFYNNEISEKSEIFDDQFSVERPDGSNFTLKIRSTKLEDSAMYFCASSETLTHNQPQHFGDGTRLSIL.

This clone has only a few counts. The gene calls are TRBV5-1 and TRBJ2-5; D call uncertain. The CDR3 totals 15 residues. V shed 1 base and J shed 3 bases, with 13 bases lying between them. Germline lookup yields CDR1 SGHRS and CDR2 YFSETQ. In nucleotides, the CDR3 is TGCGCCAGCAGCTTGCTCTTAAGGCAGGAAGAGACCCAGTACTTC. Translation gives CASSLLLRQEETQYF.

In DNA, the CDR3 is TGTGCCAGCAGTGGCGGGAGTTCCTTTTTGTTTACCAACGTCCTGACTTTC. The encoded protein is CASSGGSSFLFTNVLTF. The chain joins TRBV6-1 to TRBJ2-6; TRBD2 matches 7 bases. V trimming: 4 bases; J trimming: 8 bases; junction bases outside the gene matches: 14. Germline values: CDR1 MNHNS, CDR2 SASEGT. This CDR3 contains 17 residues.

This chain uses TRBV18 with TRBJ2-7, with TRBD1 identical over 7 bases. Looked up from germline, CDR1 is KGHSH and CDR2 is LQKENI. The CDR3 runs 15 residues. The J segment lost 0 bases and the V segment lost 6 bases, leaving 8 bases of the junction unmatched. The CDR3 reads CASSRDRASSYEQYF. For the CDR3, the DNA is TGTGCCAGCTCTCGAGACAGGGCAAGCTCCTACGAGCAGTACTTC.

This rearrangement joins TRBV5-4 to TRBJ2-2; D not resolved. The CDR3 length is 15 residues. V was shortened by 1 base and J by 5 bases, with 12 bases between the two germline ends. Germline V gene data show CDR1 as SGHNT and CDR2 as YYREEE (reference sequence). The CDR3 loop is CASSLPPGRTGELFF. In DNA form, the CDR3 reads TGTGCCAGCAGCTTGCCCCCGGGTAGGACCGGGGAGCTGTTTTTT.

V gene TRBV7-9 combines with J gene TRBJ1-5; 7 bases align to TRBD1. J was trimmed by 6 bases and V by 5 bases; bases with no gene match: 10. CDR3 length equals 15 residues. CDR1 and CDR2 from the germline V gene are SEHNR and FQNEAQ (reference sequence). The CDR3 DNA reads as TGTGCCAGCAGCGCCACAGGGGTAAGGAGTCAGCCCCAGCATTTT. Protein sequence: CASSATGVRSQPQHF.

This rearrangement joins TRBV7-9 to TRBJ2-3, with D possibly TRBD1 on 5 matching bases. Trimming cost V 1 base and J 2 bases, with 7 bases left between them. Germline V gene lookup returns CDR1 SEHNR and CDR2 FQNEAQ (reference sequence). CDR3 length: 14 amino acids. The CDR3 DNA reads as TGTGCCAGCAGCTTAGACAGGCTCACAGATACGCAGTATTTT. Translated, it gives CASSLDRLTDTQYF.

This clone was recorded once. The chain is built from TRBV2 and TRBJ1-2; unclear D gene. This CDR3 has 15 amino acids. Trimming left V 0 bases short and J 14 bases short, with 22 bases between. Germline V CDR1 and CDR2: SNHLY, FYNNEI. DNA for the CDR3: TGTGCCAGCAGTGAAGCGCGCCGTCTTATATGGGCATATACCTTC. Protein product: CASSEARRLIWAYTF.

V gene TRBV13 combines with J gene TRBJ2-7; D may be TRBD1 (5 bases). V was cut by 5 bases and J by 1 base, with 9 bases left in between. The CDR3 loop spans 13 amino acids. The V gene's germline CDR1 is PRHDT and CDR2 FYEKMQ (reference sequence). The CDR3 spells CASSPRTSYEQYF. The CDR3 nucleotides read TGTGCCAGCAGCCCTCGGACATCCTACGAGCAGTACTTC.

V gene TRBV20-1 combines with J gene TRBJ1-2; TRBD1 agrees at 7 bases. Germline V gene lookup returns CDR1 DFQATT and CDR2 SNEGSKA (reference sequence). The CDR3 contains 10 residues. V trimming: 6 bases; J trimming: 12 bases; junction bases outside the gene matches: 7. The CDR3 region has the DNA TGCAGTGCCCGCGACAGGGAGGACACCTTC. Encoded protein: CSARDREDTF.

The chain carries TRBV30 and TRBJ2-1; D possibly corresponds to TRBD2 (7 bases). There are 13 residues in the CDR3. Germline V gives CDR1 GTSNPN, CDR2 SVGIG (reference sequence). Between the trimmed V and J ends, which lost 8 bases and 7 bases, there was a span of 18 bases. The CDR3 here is CAQEGEGRNEQFF. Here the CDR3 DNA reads TGTGCCCAGGAGGGGGAGGGCCGTAATGAGCAGTTCTTC. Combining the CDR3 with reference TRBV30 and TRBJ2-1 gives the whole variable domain SQTIHQWPATLVQPVGSPLSLECTVEGTSNPNLYWYRQAAGRGLQLLFYSVGIGQISSEVPQNLSASRPQDRQFILSSKKLLLSDSGFYLCAQEGEGRNEQFFGPGTRLTVL.

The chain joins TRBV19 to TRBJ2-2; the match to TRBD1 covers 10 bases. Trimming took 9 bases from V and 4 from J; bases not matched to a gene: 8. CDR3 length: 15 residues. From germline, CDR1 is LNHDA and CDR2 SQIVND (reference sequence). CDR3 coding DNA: TGTGCCAGCTGCTGGACAGGGGGACCCACCGGGGAGCTGTTTTTT. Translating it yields CASCWTGGPTGELFF.

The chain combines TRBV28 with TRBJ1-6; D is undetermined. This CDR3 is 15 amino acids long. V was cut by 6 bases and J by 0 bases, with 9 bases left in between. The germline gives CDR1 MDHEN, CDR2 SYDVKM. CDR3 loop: CASRPYSSYNSPLHF. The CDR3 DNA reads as TGTGCCAGCAGGCCTTATAGCTCCTATAATTCACCCCTCCACTTT.

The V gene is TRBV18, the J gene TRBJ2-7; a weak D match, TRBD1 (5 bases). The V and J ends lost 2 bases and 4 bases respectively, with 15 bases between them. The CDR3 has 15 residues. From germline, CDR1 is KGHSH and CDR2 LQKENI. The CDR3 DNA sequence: TGTGCCAGCTCACCAGACTCGACAGTTCTGTACGAGCAGTACTTC. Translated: CASSPDSTVLYEQYF.

CDR3 sequence reads: CASSEGWGRPGYNEQFF. The CDR3 DNA follows: TGTGCCAGCAGTGAAGGGTGGGGGAGGCCGGGCTACAATGAGCAGTTCTTC. The chain joins TRBV6-1 to TRBJ2-1; TRBD2 might be the D (6 bases). Germline assignment: CDR1 MNHNS and CDR2 SASEGT. V shed 1 base and J shed 3 bases, with 16 bases lying between them. CDR3 length equals 17 residues.